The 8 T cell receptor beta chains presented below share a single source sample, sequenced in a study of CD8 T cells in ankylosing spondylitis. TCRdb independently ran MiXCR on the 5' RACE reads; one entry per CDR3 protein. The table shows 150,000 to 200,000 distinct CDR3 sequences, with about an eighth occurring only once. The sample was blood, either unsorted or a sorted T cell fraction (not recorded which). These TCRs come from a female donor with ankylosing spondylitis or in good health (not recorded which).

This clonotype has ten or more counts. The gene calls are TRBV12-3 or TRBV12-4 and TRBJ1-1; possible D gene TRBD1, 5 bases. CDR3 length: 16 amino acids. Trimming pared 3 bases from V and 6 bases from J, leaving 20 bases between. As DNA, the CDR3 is TGTGCCAGCAGTTTGAGGGGCGCCGGGGGTATAGCTGAAGCTTTCTTT. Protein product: CASSLRGAGGIAEAFF.

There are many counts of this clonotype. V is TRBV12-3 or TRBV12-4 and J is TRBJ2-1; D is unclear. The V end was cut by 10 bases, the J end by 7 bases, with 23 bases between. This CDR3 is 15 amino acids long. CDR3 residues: CATSWAATFGNEQFF. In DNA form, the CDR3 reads TGTGCCACCTCCTGGGCGGCAACGTTCGGAAATGAGCAGTTCTTC.

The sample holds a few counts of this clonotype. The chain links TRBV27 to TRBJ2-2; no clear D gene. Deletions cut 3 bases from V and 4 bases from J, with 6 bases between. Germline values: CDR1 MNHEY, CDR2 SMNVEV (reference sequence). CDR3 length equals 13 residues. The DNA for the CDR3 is TGTGCCAGCAGTTTGACGCCCACCGGGGAGCTGTTTTTT. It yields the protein CASSLTPTGELFF.

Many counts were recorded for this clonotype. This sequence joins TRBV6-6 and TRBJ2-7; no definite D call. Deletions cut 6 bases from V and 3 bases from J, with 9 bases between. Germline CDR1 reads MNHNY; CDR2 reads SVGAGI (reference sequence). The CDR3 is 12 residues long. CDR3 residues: CASRLGFYEQYF. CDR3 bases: TGTGCCAGCAGGCTGGGGTTCTACGAGCAGTACTTC.

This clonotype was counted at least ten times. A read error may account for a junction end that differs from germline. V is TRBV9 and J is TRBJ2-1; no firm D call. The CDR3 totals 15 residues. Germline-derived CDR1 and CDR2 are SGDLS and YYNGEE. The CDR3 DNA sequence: TGTGCCAGCACCGTAAGAGGCGCAAAGGACAATGAGCAGTTCTTC. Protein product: CASTVRGAKDNEQFF.

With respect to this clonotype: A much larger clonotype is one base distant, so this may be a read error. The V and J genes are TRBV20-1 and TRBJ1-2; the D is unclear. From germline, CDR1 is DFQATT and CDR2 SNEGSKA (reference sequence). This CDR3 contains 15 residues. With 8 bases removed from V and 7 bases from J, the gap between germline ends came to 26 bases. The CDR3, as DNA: TGCAGTACTACCCCCCTTGGAGGGCAGCAAGGTGGCTACACCTTC. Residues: CSTTPLGGQQGGYTF.

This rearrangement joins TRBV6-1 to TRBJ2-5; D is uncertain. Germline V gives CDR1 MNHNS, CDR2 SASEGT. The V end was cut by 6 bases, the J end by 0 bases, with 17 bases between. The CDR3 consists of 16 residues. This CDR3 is CASSRKARLYQETQYF. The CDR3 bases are TGTGCCAGCAGCCGAAAGGCCCGGTTGTACCAAGAGACCCAGTACTTC.

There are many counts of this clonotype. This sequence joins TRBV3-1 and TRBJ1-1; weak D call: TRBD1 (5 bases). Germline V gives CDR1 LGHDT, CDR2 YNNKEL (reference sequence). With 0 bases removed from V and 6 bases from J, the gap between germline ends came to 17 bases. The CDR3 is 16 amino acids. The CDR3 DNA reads TGTGCCAGCAGCCAAGAGGGCGGAGACAGTGGTGCTGAAGCTTTCTTT. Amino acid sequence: CASSQEGGDSGAEAFF.